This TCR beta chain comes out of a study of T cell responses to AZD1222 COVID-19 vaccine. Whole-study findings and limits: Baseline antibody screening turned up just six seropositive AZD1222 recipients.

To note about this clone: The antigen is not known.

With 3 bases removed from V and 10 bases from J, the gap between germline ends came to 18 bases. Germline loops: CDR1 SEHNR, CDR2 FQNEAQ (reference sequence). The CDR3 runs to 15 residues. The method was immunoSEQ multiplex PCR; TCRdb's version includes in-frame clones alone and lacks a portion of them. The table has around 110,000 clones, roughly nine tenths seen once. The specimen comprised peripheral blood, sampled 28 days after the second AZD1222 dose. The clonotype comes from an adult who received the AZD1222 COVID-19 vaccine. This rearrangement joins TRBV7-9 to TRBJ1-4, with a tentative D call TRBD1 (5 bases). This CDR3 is CASSFSGHPEGKLFF. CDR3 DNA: TGTGCCAGCAGCTTTTCAGGGCACCCGGAGGGAAAACTGTTTTTT.